This T cell receptor beta chain was identified during a study of blood T cell repertoires in COVID-19. Study context: Sites across the United States, Italy and Spain contributed samples from acute and convalescent COVID-19.

Germline CDR1 is SGHKS and CDR2 is YYEKEE (reference sequence). J lost 1 base, V lost 4 bases, and 6 bases had no gene match. The length of the CDR3 is 15 residues. Authors' methods: How many nucleated cells were present was estimated from reference gene primer amplification. Libraries were prepared by immunoSEQ multiplex PCR; TCRdb keeps only in-frame clonotypes and omits some of them. The D gene and trimming were derived from the DNA, and the V and J assignments and clone size from that table. The sample lists approximately 90,000 clones, about 85% occurring once. Sequencing was carried out using peripheral blood. The chain recombines TRBV5-5 with TRBJ1-1; TRBD1 agrees at 8 bases. The source is a human donor in a cohort sampled during active COVID-19. The CDR3 DNA sequence: TGTGCCAGCAGCAGGACAGGGCCGGAGAACACTGAAGCTTTCTTT. Translated, it gives CASSRTGPENTEAFF. The complete variable domain, with remaining parts taken from reference TRBV5-5 and TRBJ1-1, reads DAGVTQSPTHLIKTRGQQVTLRCSPISGHKSVSWYQQVLGQGPQFIFQYYEKEERGRGNFPDRFSARQFPNYSSELNVNALLLGDSALYLCASSRTGPENTEAFFGQGTRLTVV.